This TCR beta chain was documented in a study of blood T cells in healthy people across ages. Each donor gave 9 to 10 milliliters of peripheral blood. PBMCs, at least 7 million per sample, were isolated. Worth noting for this clonotype: Antigen: not known.

Germline V CDR1 and CDR2: SGHKS, YYEKEE (reference sequence). Trimming took 2 bases from V and 6 from J, leaving 11 bases between them. The CDR3 loop spans 14 amino acids. Primers used in a second PCR of roughly 6 to 12 cycles were a sample-barcoded 5' primer and a J-beta primer mix. Every sample returned 2.5 million or more CDR3-containing paired-end reads. TCRdb re-called the 5' RACE reads with MiXCR, one entry per CDR3 protein. The sample lists hundreds of thousands of distinct CDR3 sequences; 22% were seen once. Points from the study as a whole: Per million T cells, the diversity of TCR beta decreased roughly linearly as age advanced.

Sequences were obtained from blood. The rearrangement uses TRBV5-5 and TRBJ1-4, with D possibly TRBD1 on 5 matching bases. This TCR came from a man between 70 and 80 years old in good health. Here the CDR3 reads CASSLWGGDEKLFF. CDR3 in DNA: TGTGCCAGCAGCTTATGGGGAGGGGATGAAAAACTGTTTTTT.